This TCR beta chain was captured by sequencing in a study of beta chain features in type 1 diabetes. Study-wide points: HLA effects on TCRB rearrangement stayed unresolved here. A moderate, significant TCRB CDR3 shortening appeared in type 1 diabetes across four CD4+ subsets. Insertions were fewer and deletions more numerous at VDJ junctions in type 1 diabetes patients. Researchers caution that PCR might favor shorter templates, equally among patients and controls.

There are a few counts of this clone. Its antigen is still unknown. Reverse transcription of all isolated RNA meant that expressed TCRB transcripts were sequenced. The data were produced by immunoSEQ multiplex PCR, yet TCRdb's version contains in-frame clones alone and is incomplete. The sample lists about 340,000 clones; about 13% were seen once. Germline V gene lookup returns CDR1 SGHTA and CDR2 FQGNSA. CDR3 size: 12 residues. With 5 bases removed from V and 3 bases from J, the gap between germline ends came to 7 bases. Sample: naive CD4+ T cells from blood. The sequence was obtained from a woman under 30 with type 1 diabetes. The J gene is TRBJ2-5, the V gene TRBV7-2, with unresolved D. The CDR3 loop is CASSIVKETQYF. The DNA for the CDR3 is TGTGCCAGCAGCATAGTAAAAGAGACCCAGTACTTC.